This T cell receptor (beta chain) was recovered during a study of blood T cell repertoires in COVID-19. Study summary: Samples taken during acute and convalescent COVID-19 were collected in the United States, Italy and Spain. T cells, B-cell-depleted T cells, or PBMCs supplied cDNA or gDNA.

In the source study's methods: Scientists estimated how many nucleated cells there were by amplifying reference gene primers. Produced via immunoSEQ multiplex PCR; TCRdb's table is partial and in-frame only. That table furnishes V, J and clone size, whereas the DNA furnished D and trimming. The sample lists about 280,000 clones; approximately 85% were seen once. From germline, CDR1 is SGDLS and CDR2 YYNGEE. The V and J ends lost 4 bases and 3 bases, in that order; junction bases with no gene match: 6. The CDR3 extends over 15 amino acids. The specimen was peripheral blood. This sequence was found in a man in his forties or fifties with active or convalescent COVID-19. The V gene is TRBV9, the J gene TRBJ2-4, with 8 bases identical to TRBD2. The CDR3, as DNA: TGTGCCAGCAGCCTTAGCGGGACGGACAAAAACATTCAGTACTTC. Residues: CASSLSGTDKNIQYF. The whole variable domain, remainder taken from reference TRBV9 and TRBJ2-4, is DSGVTQTPKHLITATGQRVTLRCSPRSGDLSVYWYQQSLDQGLQFLIQYYNGEERAKGNILERFSAQQFPDLHSELNLSSLELGDSALYFCASSLSGTDKNIQYFGAGTRLSVL.